A single sample gave rise to the 21 T cell receptor beta chains below, sequenced in a study of radiation and T cells in renal cell carcinoma. Sequencing used immunoSEQ multiplex PCR; TCRdb keeps in-frame clones, though not all of them. The data show more than 15,000 clones, about 55% seen once. Treatment described: treatment-naive control, cytoreductive nephrectomy. Sequenced material: tumor tissue, taken from a patient whose treatment was nephrectomy without radiotherapy. These receptors were obtained from a man between 45 and 60 years old with renal cell carcinoma.

The chain recombines TRBV6-5 with TRBJ1-1; the match to TRBD1 covers 11 bases. CDR3 length: 15 residues. With V trimmed by 5 bases and J by 4 bases, 6 bases remained unmatched. Germline CDR1 reads MNHEY; CDR2 reads SVGAGI. This CDR3 is CASSARTGGGTEAFF. Written as DNA, the CDR3 is TGTGCCAGCAGTGCAAGGACAGGGGGCGGCACTGAAGCTTTCTTT.

The chain links TRBV2 to TRBJ1-1; 11 nucleotides align to TRBD1. Trimming at V came to 6 bases and at J to 4 bases, leaving 4 bases not matched to a gene. Per the germline V gene, CDR1 is SNHLY and CDR2 is FYNNEI. This CDR3 has 14 residues. Here the CDR3 DNA reads TGTGCCAGCAGGAGGACAGGGGGCCTCACTGAAGCTTTCTTT. Amino acids: CASRRTGGLTEAFF.

The CDR3 is CATSPRQGSGELFF. The CDR3 DNA is TGTGCCACCAGCCCCCGACAGGGCTCTGGGGAGCTGTTTTTT. The V call is TRBV15, the J call TRBJ2-2, with 7 bases that match TRBD1. Germline trimming cut 5 bases from V and 8 bases from J; bases unmatched to any gene: 8. The length of the CDR3 is 14 residues. Germline lookup yields CDR1 LNHNV and CDR2 YYDKDF (reference sequence).

The gene calls are TRBV5-1 and TRBJ2-5, with TRBD1 matching 7 bases. This CDR3 spans 14 amino acids. The germline V gene encodes CDR1 SGHRS and CDR2 YFSETQ. V shed 3 bases, J shed 4 bases, and the junction held 6 bases outside the gene matches. In nucleotides, the CDR3 is TGCGCCAGCAGCTCCCGACAGGGAATAGAGACCCAGTACTTC. Translated: CASSSRQGIETQYF.

V and J are TRBV7-2 and TRBJ1-2, with a tentative D call TRBD1 (6 bases). Germline V gives CDR1 SGHTA, CDR2 FQGNSA. CDR3 length equals 13 residues. The V end lost 1 base, the J end lost 10 bases, and 13 bases lay between the germline ends. The CDR3 sequence is CASSLGSGAAYTF. DNA for the CDR3: TGTGCCAGCAGCTTAGGTTCAGGGGCTGCCTACACCTTC.

The chain combines TRBV2 with TRBJ1-2; D is unclear. V lost 2 bases to trimming and J lost 5 bases, with 9 bases between them. Germline CDR1 and CDR2: SNHLY and FYNNEI. This CDR3 is built from 13 residues. This CDR3 reads CASSERQVYGYTF. Written as DNA, the CDR3 is TGTGCCAGCAGTGAAAGGCAGGTTTATGGCTACACCTTC. The full variable domain, completed using reference TRBV2 and TRBJ1-2, is EPEVTQTPSHQVTQMGQEVILRCVPISNHLYFYWYRQILGQKVEFLVSFYNNEISEKSEIFDDQFSVERPDGSNFTLKIRSTKLEDSAMYFCASSERQVYGYTFGSGTRLTVV.

V and J are TRBV5-1 and TRBJ1-2; unclear D gene. Germline lookup yields CDR1 SGHRS and CDR2 YFSETQ. The V end was cut by 4 bases, the J end by 3 bases, with 7 bases between. The CDR3 totals 12 residues. The CDR3 reads CASSPGYYGYTF. DNA for the CDR3: TGCGCCAGCAGCCCAGGCTACTATGGCTACACCTTC. Combining the CDR3 with reference TRBV5-1 and TRBJ1-2 gives the whole variable domain KAGVTQTPRYLIKTRGQQVTLSCSPISGHRSVSWYQQTPGQGLQFLFEYFSETQRNKGNFPGRFSGRQFSNSRSEMNVSTLELGDSALYLCASSPGYYGYTFGSGTRLTVV.

This clone showed up just a few times. The rearrangement links TRBV4-2 to TRBJ2-7; TRBD2 matches at 8 bases. This CDR3 spans 16 amino acids. Germline V gene lookup returns CDR1 LGHNA and CDR2 YNFKEQ. The junction had 8 bases not matched to a gene; V was cut back by 4 bases and J by 0 bases. In DNA, the CDR3 is TGTGCCAGCAGCCCTAGGTTTACTAGCGGCTCCTACGAGCAGTACTTC. Translated: CASSPRFTSGSYEQYF.

The J gene is TRBJ2-5, the V gene TRBV7-6; D is undetermined. This CDR3 has 14 amino acids. Deletions cut 5 bases from V and 5 bases from J, with 15 bases between. Per germline, CDR1 SGHVS and CDR2 FNYEAQ. The CDR3 DNA follows: TGTGCCAGCAGCCCCGGACCCCTACGGGAGACCCAGTACTTC. Its translation: CASSPGPLRETQYF.

Only a few counts were recorded for this clone. V is TRBV7-9 and J is TRBJ1-2; TRBD1 might be the D (6 bases). Germline V CDR1 and CDR2: SEHNR, FQNEAQ (reference sequence). The CDR3 extends over 15 amino acids. Trimming cost V 3 bases and J 2 bases, with 13 bases left between them. CDR3 coding DNA: TGTGCCAGCAGCTTTAAGGGGGAGGGCAACTATGGCTACACCTTC. Its protein is CASSFKGEGNYGYTF.

This clone was recorded at least ten times. This chain joins TRBV9 and TRBJ1-5; D is perhaps TRBD1 (5 bases). Trimming left V 4 bases short and J 11 bases short, with 19 bases between. Germline loops: CDR1 SGDLS, CDR2 YYNGEE. This CDR3 is built from 14 residues. The CDR3 nucleotides read TGTGCCAGCAGCCCCAACGACGGCTGGGGGGCCCAGCATTTT. Its translation is CASSPNDGWGAQHF. The full variable domain, completed using reference TRBV9 and TRBJ1-5, is DSGVTQTPKHLITATGQRVTLRCSPRSGDLSVYWYQQSLDQGLQFLIQYYNGEERAKGNILERFSAQQFPDLHSELNLSSLELGDSALYFCASSPNDGWGAQHFGDGTRLSIL.

The V and J genes are TRBV6-5 and TRBJ1-4; 7 bases agree with TRBD1. The CDR3 has 13 residues. The germline V gene encodes CDR1 MNHEY and CDR2 SVGAGI. V was clipped by 4 bases and J by 13 bases; unmatched bases: 9. The CDR3 sequence is CASSFGQEYALFF. For the CDR3, the DNA is TGTGCCAGCAGTTTTGGACAGGAGTACGCACTGTTTTTT.

This clone is medium-sized in the sample. This chain connects TRBV7-9 to TRBJ2-5; no clear D gene. Deletions cut 2 bases from V and 2 bases from J, with 9 bases between. The CDR3 length is 14 residues. Germline CDR1 reads SEHNR; CDR2 reads FQNEAQ (reference sequence). The CDR3 DNA reads TGTGCCAGCAGCTTACTCATCGATCAAGAGACCCAGTACTTC. It yields the protein CASSLLIDQETQYF.

This chain connects TRBV7-9 to TRBJ2-5; no firm D call. V was pared by 3 bases and J by 2 bases, with 7 bases between. Germline V lookup: CDR1 SEHNR, CDR2 FQNEAQ (reference sequence). The CDR3 is made up of 13 amino acids. In DNA form, the CDR3 reads TGTGCCAGCAGCTTCAGGCAGCAAGAGACCCAGTACTTC. Translating gives CASSFRQQETQYF.

DNA for the CDR3: TGTGCCAGCTCACACGGACTAGCGGGGACCTACGAGCAGTACTTC. Its translation is CASSHGLAGTYEQYF. The chain is built from TRBV18 and TRBJ2-7; 12 nucleotides align to TRBD2. Germline values: CDR1 KGHSH, CDR2 LQKENI. V trimming: 4 bases; J trimming: 2 bases; junction bases outside the gene matches: 3. The CDR3 contains 15 residues.

This chain links TRBV6-1 with TRBJ2-1, with 9 bases fitting TRBD1. The CDR3 loop spans 14 amino acids. V gave up 6 bases and J gave up 7 bases; unmatched junction bases: 7. Germline V gives CDR1 MNHNS, CDR2 SASEGT. In DNA, the CDR3 is TGTGCCAGCAGCCTAGACAGGGGGGGTAATGAGCAGTTCTTC. Protein product: CASSLDRGGNEQFF.

The gene calls are TRBV27 and TRBJ2-7, with TRBD1 as a possible D gene (5 bases). Deletions cut 2 bases from V and 3 bases from J, with 8 bases between. Germline V lookup: CDR1 MNHEY, CDR2 SMNVEV (reference sequence). This CDR3 comprises 13 residues. In DNA, the CDR3 is TGTGCCAGCAGTTTAAACAGGAACTACGAGCAGTACTTC. It is translated as CASSLNRNYEQYF.

This clone was observed a handful of times. The rearrangement joins TRBV28 to TRBJ1-4, with TRBD1 identical over 8 bases. The CDR3 extends over 16 amino acids. J was trimmed by 5 bases and V by 4 bases; bases with no gene match: 9. CDR1 is MDHEN and CDR2 is SYDVKM in the germline V gene. Written as DNA, the CDR3 is TGTGCCAGCAGTTCACCCTCAGGGGGCGGAAATGAAAAACTGTTTTTT. This encodes CASSSPSGGGNEKLFF.

V gene TRBV6-5 combines with J gene TRBJ2-6; D remains ambiguous. Per germline, CDR1 MNHEY and CDR2 SVGAGI. The CDR3 has 14 amino acids. V was cut by 0 bases and J by 7 bases, with 7 bases left in between. The CDR3 sequence is CASSYSSVANVLTF. CDR3 nucleotide sequence: TGTGCCAGCAGTTACTCGAGTGTTGCCAACGTCCTGACTTTC.

This clone was seen a few times. The rearrangement uses TRBV7-9 and TRBJ1-5; TRBD1 aligns across 7 bases. Germline V CDR1 and CDR2: SEHNR, FQNEAQ (reference sequence). With V trimmed by 5 bases and J by 6 bases, 10 bases remained unmatched. This CDR3 is 15 amino acids long. The CDR3 region is CASSLQGMGVQPQHF. The CDR3 DNA sequence: TGTGCCAGCAGCCTACAGGGGATGGGGGTTCAGCCCCAGCATTTT.

The gene calls are TRBV4-2 and TRBJ2-2; 9 bases are a match to TRBD1. CDR1 and CDR2 from the germline V gene are LGHNA and YNFKEQ. The ends lost 0 bases at V and 6 bases at J; junction bases unmatched: 2. The CDR3 sequence is 15 residues long. Here the CDR3 DNA reads TGTGCCAGCAGCCAAGAGGGACAGGGTCCCGGGGAGCTGTTTTTT. It encodes CASSQEGQGPGELFF.